A selection of T cell receptor beta chains follows, all from one sample in a study of T cell clusters in autoimmune cytopenias. TCRdb reprocessed the multiplex PCR reads and reports one entry per CDR3 protein, with no DNA. Found here are just under 1,500 distinct CDR3 sequences; the top ten clones hold approximately 8.8%. The data were also submitted as part of a second study, on T cell repertoires in aging, cancer and after chemotherapy.

The specimen was peripheral blood. The receptor set was obtained from a human donor in good health. Each CDR3 is given with its conserved first and last residue. Rows may omit the clone size; those that give it use once, few, many or a size class.

CDR3: CAISAPGTLNYGYTF
V: TRBV10-3
J: TRBJ1-2
size: medium-sized

CDR3: CASSLVEETQYF
V: TRBV7-6
J: TRBJ2-5
size: large

CDR3: CASSYSGTGMATGELFF
V: TRBV6-5
J: TRBJ2-2
size: -

CDR3: CSARRSRGGDTGELFF
V: TRBV20-1
J: TRBJ2-2
size: -

CDR3: CASRTPKRAGYTF
V: TRBV2
J: TRBJ1-2
size: -

CDR3: CASSLRQAKGYTF
V: TRBV28
J: TRBJ1-2
size: medium-sized

CDR3: CASSLVGLRGAETQYF
V: TRBV5-4
J: TRBJ2-5
size: medium-sized

CDR3: CAWSKTGGASEQYF
V: TRBV30
J: TRBJ2-7
size: -

CDR3: CASRRDELELFF
V: TRBV12-3/TRBV12-4
J: TRBJ2-2
size: large

CDR3: CASSSPTADNQPQHF
V: TRBV28
J: TRBJ1-5
size: -

CDR3: CASSSTGTGQPQHF
V: TRBV2
J: TRBJ1-5
size: medium-sized

CDR3: CASSQPWASEAFF
V: TRBV7-2
J: TRBJ1-1
size: medium-sized

CDR3: CASTQVQGGNTQYF
V: TRBV6-1
J: TRBJ2-3
size: hyperexpanded

CDR3: CASSQEASGSSYNEQFF
V: TRBV5-1
J: TRBJ2-1
size: -

CDR3: CASRRTSGRAEQFF
V: TRBV19
J: TRBJ2-1
size: -

CDR3: CASSPGQGVYEQYF
V: TRBV6-5
J: TRBJ2-7
size: large

CDR3: CASSDPDRSGETQYF
V: TRBV10-1
J: TRBJ2-5
size: medium-sized

CDR3: CSVVDTGELNNQPQHF
V: TRBV29-1
J: TRBJ1-5
size: large

CDR3: CASGRERAGEYF
V: TRBV12-5
J: TRBJ2-3
size: -

CDR3: CASSPTQIQGEQFF
V: TRBV27
J: TRBJ2-1
size: medium-sized

CDR3: CASRRGGWATNEKLFF
V: TRBV19
J: TRBJ1-4
size: large

CDR3: CAISGIYGTEAFF
V: TRBV19
J: TRBJ1-1
size: medium-sized

CDR3: CASSLGVGEISTDTQYF
V: TRBV7-9
J: TRBJ2-3
size: medium-sized

CDR3: CASSPRTAWDEQYF
V: TRBV27
J: TRBJ2-7
size: large

CDR3: CASSPQRAGTGPPQNTEAFF
V: TRBV18
J: TRBJ1-1
size: -

CDR3: CASSEEALSSGANVLTF
V: TRBV6-1
J: TRBJ2-6
size: large

CDR3: CATSRDSKTSGDFYNEQFF
V: TRBV15
J: TRBJ2-1
size: medium-sized

CDR3: CASSDRRAYEQYF
V: TRBV6-4
J: TRBJ2-7
size: -

CDR3: CASSLVGQEPYGYTF
V: TRBV5-4
J: TRBJ1-2
size: large

CDR3: CASGDREGRTNEKLFF
V: TRBV19
J: TRBJ1-4
size: medium-sized

CDR3: CASSSFEAGEQYF
V: TRBV5-1
J: TRBJ2-7
size: -

CDR3: CASSYSPGIANEQYF
V: TRBV6-5
J: TRBJ2-7
size: large

CDR3: CAIGERESGTDTQYF
V: TRBV10-3
J: TRBJ2-3
size: medium-sized

CDR3: CASSSQQGRRNQPQHF
V: TRBV7-9
J: TRBJ1-5
size: -

CDR3: CASSYGTGGEQYF
V: TRBV7-6
J: TRBJ2-7
size: -

CDR3: CASIPSGGKGISGYTF
V: TRBV19
J: TRBJ1-2
size: large

CDR3: CASSLSWDKEGGYEQYF
V: TRBV12-3/TRBV12-4
J: TRBJ2-7
size: medium-sized

CDR3: CSARDRGRGAYEQYF
V: TRBV20-1
J: TRBJ2-7
size: medium-sized

CDR3: CASSLRRTSYNEQFF
V: TRBV5-6
J: TRBJ2-1
size: large

CDR3: CASGLARGGDTEAFF
V: TRBV12-5
J: TRBJ1-1
size: -

CDR3: CAISEDRGLYEQYF
V: TRBV10-3
J: TRBJ2-7
size: medium-sized

CDR3: CASSVKHQNTEAFF
V: TRBV6-1
J: TRBJ1-1
size: medium-sized

CDR3: CSASPQENYGYTF
V: TRBV20-1
J: TRBJ1-2
size: medium-sized

CDR3: CASSSSGTSETQYF
V: TRBV11-2
J: TRBJ2-5
size: -